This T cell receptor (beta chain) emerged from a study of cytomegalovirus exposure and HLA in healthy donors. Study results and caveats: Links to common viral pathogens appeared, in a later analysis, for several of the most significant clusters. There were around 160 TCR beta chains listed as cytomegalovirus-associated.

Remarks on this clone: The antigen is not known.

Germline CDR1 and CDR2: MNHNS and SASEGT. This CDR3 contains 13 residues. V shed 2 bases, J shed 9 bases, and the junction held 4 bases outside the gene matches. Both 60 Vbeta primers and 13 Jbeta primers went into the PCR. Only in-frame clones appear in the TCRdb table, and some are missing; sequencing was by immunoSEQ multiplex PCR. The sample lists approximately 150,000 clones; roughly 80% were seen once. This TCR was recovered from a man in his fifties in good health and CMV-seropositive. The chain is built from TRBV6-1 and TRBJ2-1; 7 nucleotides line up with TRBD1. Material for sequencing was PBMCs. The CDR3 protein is CASSEWSGGEQFF. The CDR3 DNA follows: TGTGCCAGCAGTGAATGGTCAGGGGGTGAGCAGTTCTTC.